This T cell receptor (beta chain) was recorded in a study of blood T cell repertoires in COVID-19. In the study overall: PBMCs, B-cell-depleted T cells, or T cells were the source of the cDNA or gDNA that made up the material.

As processed by the authors: Reference gene primer amplification gave nucleated cell count estimates. The method was immunoSEQ multiplex PCR; TCRdb's version includes in-frame clones alone and lacks a portion of them. Clonal size and the V and J genes are those of that table, whereas D and trimming came from the DNA. This table holds approximately 480,000 clones, about 88% found once. The germline V gene encodes CDR1 KGHSH and CDR2 LQKENI. This CDR3 comprises 16 residues. V was pared by 1 base and J by 1 base, with 11 bases between. The sequenced sample was peripheral blood. This chain connects TRBV18 to TRBJ1-3; D might be TRBD1 (6 bases). The TCR sequence derives from a man aged 18 to 30 with COVID-19, enrolled during active disease. The CDR3 coding sequence is TGTGCCAGCTCACCACTGGACAGTTCGTCTGGAAACACCATATATTTT. Protein product: CASSPLDSSSGNTIYF.